The present T cell receptor beta chain was sequenced within a study of cytomegalovirus exposure and HLA in healthy donors. Study conclusions and caveats: Clonal expansion was found to be greater in HLA-associated TCR beta chains than in equally common others in a later analysis. The authors reported that TCR beta sequences could predict HLA-A and HLA-B alleles. These predictions were accurate for most subjects in the first cohort.

PCR employed 60 Vbeta and 13 Jbeta primers. The data were produced by immunoSEQ multiplex PCR, yet TCRdb's version contains in-frame clones alone and is incomplete. The top ten clones hold 3.8% of a sample with about 200,000 clones, 78% of them seen once. The CDR3 contains 13 residues. The germline V gene has CDR1 SGDLS and CDR2 YYNGEE. V lost 3 bases to trimming and J lost 4 bases, with 7 bases between them. Comment on this clone: Its antigen remains unknown.

The sequence was collected from a male donor in good health and CMV-seronegative. The V and J genes are TRBV9 and TRBJ2-2; D remains unclear. Input material: PBMCs. In DNA, the CDR3 is TGTGCCAGCAGCGCACGCGGCACCGGGGAGCTGTTTTTT. It yields the protein CASSARGTGELFF.